The 31 T cell receptor beta chains below all came from one sample that was sequenced in a study of T cell responses to AZD1222 COVID-19 vaccine. The method was immunoSEQ multiplex PCR; TCRdb's version includes in-frame clones alone and lacks a portion of them. Seen here are about 130,000 clones, 93% observed once, and the top ten hold about 3%. The specimen comprised peripheral blood, sampled on day 0 of AZD1222 vaccination. The receptor set was obtained from an adult in good health.

The chain couples TRBV28 to TRBJ1-6; TRBD1 is a possible D gene (5 bases). CDR3 length: 12 amino acids. Germline V gene lookup returns CDR1 MDHEN and CDR2 SYDVKM. V shed 6 bases and J shed 8 bases, with 8 bases lying between them. The DNA for the CDR3 is TGTGCCAGCAGATCGGGACATTCACCCCTCCACTTT. Translating gives CASRSGHSPLHF.

V usage is TRBV25-1 and J usage is TRBJ1-5, with D unresolved. The V gene lost 11 bases and the J gene lost 3 bases, with 14 bases spanning the gap. CDR1 and CDR2 (germline): MGHDK, SYGVNS. CDR3 size: 13 residues. The DNA of the CDR3 is TGTGCCCACAAGGGCCGGCTCAATCAGCCCCAGCATTTT. Residues: CAHKGRLNQPQHF.

The chain recombines TRBV2 with TRBJ1-2; D call uncertain. The V gene's germline CDR1 is SNHLY and CDR2 FYNNEI. The CDR3 runs to 16 residues. The V end lost 4 bases, the J end lost 3 bases, and 18 bases lay between the germline ends. CDR3 bases: TGTGCCAGCAGTGGTGCAGTGGGTCCCATCTACTATGGCTACACCTTC. This encodes CASSGAVGPIYYGYTF.

The chain combines TRBV5-1 with TRBJ2-6; D unresolved. V lost 5 bases to trimming and J lost 0 bases, with 15 bases between them. The CDR3 covers 17 residues. CDR1 SGHRS and CDR2 YFSETQ come from the germline V gene. CDR3 loop: CASSFGQSGSGANVLTF. In DNA, the CDR3 is TGCGCCAGCAGTTTTGGGCAGTCCGGCTCTGGGGCCAACGTCCTGACTTTC.

The CDR3 DNA reads TGTGCCAGCAGCCCGACCTACAGATTAAGCTCCTACGAGCAGTACTTC. This gives the protein CASSPTYRLSSYEQYF. The chain joins TRBV7-6 to TRBJ2-7; D is ambiguous. Germline CDR1 reads SGHVS; CDR2 reads FNYEAQ. Trimming stripped 5 bases from V and 0 bases from J, with 17 bases between. The CDR3 sequence is 16 residues long.

The chain recombines TRBV3-1 (or the pseudogene TRBV3-2) with TRBJ1-5, with D maybe TRBD1 (5 bases). The V gene lost 2 bases and the J gene lost 6 bases, with 20 bases spanning the gap. Per the germline V gene, CDR1 is LGHDT and CDR2 is YNNKEL (reference sequence). The CDR3 totals 17 residues. The CDR3 DNA follows: TGTGCCAGCAGCCAATCATACGGTGTCGGGACGGGTCAGCCCCAGCATTTT. As protein: CASSQSYGVGTGQPQHF.

A word on this clone: The identical CDR3 is also encoded by other nucleotide sequences in the sample. The chain employs TRBV28 and TRBJ1-5, with TRBD1 matching over 7 bases. V gave up 5 bases and J gave up 6 bases; unmatched junction bases: 7. This CDR3 is built from 14 residues. Germline V gives CDR1 MDHEN, CDR2 SYDVKM. The CDR3 spells CASSPDREGQPQHF. The DNA for the CDR3 is TGTGCCAGCAGTCCAGACAGGGAAGGTCAGCCCCAGCATTTT.

V usage is TRBV5-1 and J usage is TRBJ2-7; either TRBD1 or TRBD2 may fit D (5 bases each). The V and J ends lost 2 bases and 5 bases respectively, with 11 bases between them. This CDR3 has 13 amino acids. Germline V gives CDR1 SGHRS, CDR2 YFSETQ. The CDR3 DNA sequence: TGCGCCAGCAGCTTTACTATGGGGGACGAGCAGTACTTC. This sequence encodes CASSFTMGDEQYF.

V is TRBV11-2 and J is TRBJ1-1; D remains ambiguous. V lost 2 bases to trimming and J lost 5 bases, with 6 bases between them. This CDR3 spans 12 amino acids. The germline V gene has CDR1 SGHAT and CDR2 FQNNGV. In DNA form, the CDR3 reads TGTGCCAGCAGCTTAAAGGTGACTGAAGCTTTCTTT. It codes for CASSLKVTEAFF.

The chain combines TRBV29-1 with TRBJ1-1; D may be TRBD1 (6 bases). V lost 0 bases, J lost 8 bases, and 13 bases lay in between. The CDR3 has 13 amino acids. CDR1 is SQVTM, CDR2 ANQGSEA, per germline. The chain's CDR3 is CSVEEGGATEAFF. CDR3 nucleotides: TGCAGCGTTGAAGAAGGGGGGGCTACAGAAGCTTTCTTT.

The chain carries TRBV28 and TRBJ1-5; TRBD1 agrees at 7 bases. V trimming: 8 bases; J trimming: 4 bases; junction bases outside the gene matches: 8. Germline assignment: CDR1 MDHEN and CDR2 SYDVKM. The CDR3 has 14 residues. The CDR3 nucleotides are TGTGCCAGCTGGGGGAGACAGGGTAATCAGCCCCAGCATTTT. Translating gives CASWGRQGNQPQHF.

The chain carries TRBV3-1 (or the pseudogene TRBV3-2) and TRBJ1-4, with D perhaps TRBD1 (6 bases). CDR3 length: 13 amino acids. CDR1 is LGHDT and CDR2 is YNNKEL in the germline V gene (reference sequence). V was trimmed by 5 bases and J by 7 bases, leaving 11 bases between them. This CDR3 reads CASSSTGSEKLFF. The CDR3 region has the DNA TGTGCCAGCAGCTCTACAGGGAGTGAAAAACTGTTTTTT.

The chain employs TRBV9 and TRBJ1-2, with D perhaps TRBD1 (5 bases). V was clipped by 0 bases and J by 4 bases, with 10 bases between them. The CDR3 covers 14 residues. Germline V gene lookup returns CDR1 SGDLS and CDR2 YYNGEE. CDR3 nucleotides: TGTGCCAGCAGCGTAGAAGGGGCAGGCTATGGCTACACCTTC. It is translated as CASSVEGAGYGYTF.

The rearrangement joins TRBV15 to TRBJ1-6, with D tentatively TRBD1 (6 bases). The V end was cut by 0 bases, the J end by 8 bases, with 20 bases between. Germline CDR1 is LNHNV and CDR2 is YYDKDF (reference sequence). CDR3 length: 18 residues. The CDR3, as DNA: TGTGCCACCAGCAGAGAAGAGGCACCTGGACAGCTAGATTCACCCCTCCACTTT. Protein: CATSREEAPGQLDSPLHF.

The chain joins TRBV6-1 to TRBJ2-5; no clear D. Between the trimmed V and J ends, which lost 1 base and 1 base, there was a span of 7 bases. The CDR3 covers 14 residues. Germline loops: CDR1 MNHNS, CDR2 SASEGT. The CDR3 region has the DNA TGTGCCAGCAGTGAAGTACAGCCCCAAGAGACCCAGTACTTC. Protein: CASSEVQPQETQYF.

The chain recombines TRBV6-2 or TRBV6-3 with TRBJ1-2; D call uncertain. The CDR3 is 13 amino acids. V lost 4 bases and J lost 8, with 14 bases in between. Germline V gives CDR1 MNHEY, CDR2 SVGEGT. CDR3 nucleotide sequence: TGTGCCAGCAGTTTAGGGTCTTTCGAGGGCTACACCTTC. Its translation is CASSLGSFEGYTF.

The chain is built from TRBV28 and TRBJ1-5, with 8 positions matching TRBD1. In germline, CDR1 is MDHEN, CDR2 SYDVKM. The V and J ends lost 6 bases and 7 bases, in that order; junction bases with no gene match: 14. The CDR3 length is 16 residues. CDR3 in amino acids: CASSPLGTGSLQPQHF. The CDR3 nucleotides read TGTGCCAGCAGCCCCCTCGGGACAGGTTCACTGCAGCCCCAGCATTTT.

The rearrangement links TRBV5-4 to TRBJ1-2, with 9 bases lining up with TRBD1. CDR1 is SGHNT, CDR2 YYREEE, per germline (reference sequence). J lost 7 bases, V lost 5 bases, and 9 bases had no gene match. The CDR3 consists of 14 residues. CDR3 coding DNA: TGTGCCAGCAGACAGGGACAGGGTGAGGGTGGCTACACCTTC. Amino acids: CASRQGQGEGGYTF.

The CDR3 sequence is CASSHGNYEQYF. The CDR3 region has the DNA TGTGCCAGCAGCCATGGGAACTACGAGCAGTACTTC. The chain combines TRBV3-1 (or the pseudogene TRBV3-2) with TRBJ2-7; D not resolved. The ends were cut back, 3 bases at V and 3 bases at J, with 6 bases in the middle. Germline lookup yields CDR1 LGHDT and CDR2 YNNKEL (reference sequence). The CDR3 has 12 amino acids.

The genes are TRBV10-3 and TRBJ1-5, with a weak D call TRBD1 (6 bases). Germline CDR1 reads ENHRY; CDR2 reads SYGVKD. Trimming shortened V by 11 bases and J by 3 bases, and 11 bases separated the two germline ends. The CDR3 extends over 12 amino acids. The CDR3 loop reads CAVGATNQPQHF. The CDR3 region has the DNA TGTGCCGTGGGGGCCACCAATCAGCCCCAGCATTTT.

The V call is TRBV3-1 (or the pseudogene TRBV3-2), the J call TRBJ1-4; D not resolved. The V gene lost 4 bases and the J gene lost 2 bases, with 2 bases spanning the gap. CDR1 and CDR2 from the germline V gene are LGHDT and YNNKEL (reference sequence). The CDR3 contains 12 residues. This CDR3 reads CASSLTNEKLFF. CDR3 DNA sequence: TGTGCCAGCAGCCTTACTAATGAAAAACTGTTTTTT.

The DNA of the CDR3 is TGTGCCAGCACTGGGACAGGCAATCAGCCCCAGCATTTT. This sequence encodes CASTGTGNQPQHF. The J gene is TRBJ1-5, the V gene TRBV6-5; 7 bases match TRBD1. The CDR3 contains 13 residues. CDR1 and CDR2 from the germline V gene are MNHEY and SVGAGI. Germline trimming cut 7 bases from V and 2 bases from J; bases unmatched to any gene: 2.

This clone was counted once. The CDR3 region is CASSLVQLGGETQYF. CDR3 DNA: TGCGCCAGCAGCCTGGTACAACTGGGCGGGGAGACCCAGTACTTC. V and J are TRBV4-1 and TRBJ2-5, with D perhaps matching TRBD2 (5 bases). V lost 4 bases and J lost 5, with 17 bases in between. CDR3 length equals 15 residues. Germline lookup yields CDR1 MGHRA and CDR2 YSYEKL.

This clone turned up a few times. The chain has TRBV4-1 and TRBJ2-1, with D uncertain. V dropped 1 base and J dropped 9 bases, with 16 bases sitting between them. This CDR3 is 15 amino acids long. Germline CDR1 is MGHRA and CDR2 is YSYEKL. CDR3 sequence reads: CASSQVLTLVVEQFF. DNA for the CDR3: TGCGCCAGCAGCCAAGTGTTAACACTGGTGGTTGAGCAGTTCTTC.

In its sample, this clone was seen a few times. The V and J genes are TRBV19 and TRBJ2-7, with 11 bases that match TRBD2. With 10 bases clipped from V and 3 bases from J, the junction kept 5 bases outside the gene matches. Germline CDR1 LNHDA, CDR2 SQIVND (reference sequence). This CDR3 is built from 13 residues. CDR3 in amino acids: CATRLAGNYEQYF. Here the CDR3 DNA reads TGTGCCACCCGACTAGCGGGGAACTACGAGCAGTACTTC.

As regards this clone: This sample includes further DNA sequences coding for the same CDR3. The gene calls are TRBV2 and TRBJ1-2, with D uncertain. Germline V gene lookup returns CDR1 SNHLY and CDR2 FYNNEI. The CDR3 totals 11 residues. V lost 5 bases and J lost 4, with 5 bases in between. This CDR3 is CASSPGYGYTF. In nucleotides, the CDR3 is TGTGCCAGCAGTCCAGGCTATGGCTACACCTTC.

This chain connects TRBV7-9 to TRBJ1-5, with D tentatively TRBD1 (6 bases). The germline CDR1 and CDR2 sequences are SEHNR and FQNEAQ (reference sequence). Between the trimmed V and J ends, which lost 1 base and 7 bases, there was a span of 14 bases. The CDR3 extends over 15 amino acids. This CDR3 reads CASSLGAQGHQPQHF. CDR3 in DNA: TGTGCCAGCAGCTTAGGTGCTCAGGGGCACCAGCCCCAGCATTTT.

This clone has just one count. The gene calls are TRBV19 and TRBJ2-5, with 10 bases identical to TRBD2. The germline V gene encodes CDR1 LNHDA and CDR2 SQIVND (reference sequence). Trimming took 4 bases from V and 0 from J; bases not matched to a gene: 2. The CDR3 has 15 amino acids. The CDR3, as DNA: TGTGCCAGTAGTAGGCTAGCGGGAGACCAAGAGACCCAGTACTTC. It is translated as CASSRLAGDQETQYF. The whole variable domain, filled in from reference TRBV19 and TRBJ2-5, reads DGGITQSPKYLFRKEGQNVTLSCEQNLNHDAMYWYRQDPGQGLRLIYYSQIVNDFQKGDIAEGYSVSREKKESFPLTVTSAQKNPTAFYLCASSRLAGDQETQYFGPGTRLLVL.

The rearrangement joins TRBV19 to TRBJ1-5; D possibly corresponds to TRBD1 (6 bases). Trimming removed 8 bases at V and 6 bases at J, with 17 bases between. The CDR3 extends over 14 amino acids. Per germline, CDR1 LNHDA and CDR2 SQIVND (reference sequence). The chain's CDR3 is CASWDTLSGQPQHF. DNA for the CDR3: TGTGCCAGTTGGGACACCTTAAGTGGTCAGCCCCAGCATTTT.

J is TRBJ1-2 and V is TRBV28, with 9 bases matching TRBD1. The length of the CDR3 is 15 residues. CDR1 is MDHEN, CDR2 SYDVKM, per germline. V shed 4 bases, J shed 4 bases, and the junction held 7 bases outside the gene matches. CDR3 nucleotide sequence: TGTGCCAGCAGTTCCGGGACAGGGATACTCTATGGCTACACCTTC. Translation gives CASSSGTGILYGYTF.

The chain has TRBV28 and TRBJ2-7; possible D gene TRBD2, 6 bases. From germline, CDR1 is MDHEN and CDR2 SYDVKM. V lost 7 bases, J lost 2 bases, and 18 bases lay in between. This CDR3 contains 15 residues. The CDR3 sequence is CASNKHGTPTYEQYF. In DNA, the CDR3 is TGTGCCAGCAACAAACACGGGACTCCTACCTACGAGCAGTACTTC. Full variable domain (missing parts from reference TRBV28 and TRBJ2-7): DVKVTQSSRYLVKRTGEKVFLECVQDMDHENMFWYRQDPGLGLRLIYFSYDVKMKEKGDIPEGYSVSREKKERFSLILESASTNQTSMYLCASNKHGTPTYEQYFGPGTRLTVT.